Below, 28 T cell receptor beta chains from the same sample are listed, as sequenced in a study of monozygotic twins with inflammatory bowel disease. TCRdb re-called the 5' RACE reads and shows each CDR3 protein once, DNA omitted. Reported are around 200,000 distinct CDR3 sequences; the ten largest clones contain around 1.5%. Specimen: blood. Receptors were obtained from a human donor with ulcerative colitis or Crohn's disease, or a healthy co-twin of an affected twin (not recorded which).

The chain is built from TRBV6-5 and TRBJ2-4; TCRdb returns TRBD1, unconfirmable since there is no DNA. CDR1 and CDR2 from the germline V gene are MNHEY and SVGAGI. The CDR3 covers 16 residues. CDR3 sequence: CASSSGPGGAKNIQYF.

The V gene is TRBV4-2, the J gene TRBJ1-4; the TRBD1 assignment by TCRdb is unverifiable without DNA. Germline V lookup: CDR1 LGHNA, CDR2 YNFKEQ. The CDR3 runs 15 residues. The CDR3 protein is CASSQTKGYDEKLFF.

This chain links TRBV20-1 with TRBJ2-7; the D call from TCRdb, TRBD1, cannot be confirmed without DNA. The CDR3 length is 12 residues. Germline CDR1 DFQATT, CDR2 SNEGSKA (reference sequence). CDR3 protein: CSASSRGDEQYF.

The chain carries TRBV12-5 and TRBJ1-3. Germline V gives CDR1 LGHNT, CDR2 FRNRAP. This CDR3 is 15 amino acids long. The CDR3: CASGLVRQAGNTIYF.

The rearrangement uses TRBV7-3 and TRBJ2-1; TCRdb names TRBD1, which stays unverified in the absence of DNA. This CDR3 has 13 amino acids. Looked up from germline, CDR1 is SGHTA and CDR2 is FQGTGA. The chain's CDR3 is CASSAVGQGEQFF.

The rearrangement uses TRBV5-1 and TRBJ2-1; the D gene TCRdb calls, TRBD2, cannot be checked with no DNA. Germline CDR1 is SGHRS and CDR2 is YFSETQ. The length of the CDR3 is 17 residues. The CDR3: CASSLAASGGAYDEQFF.

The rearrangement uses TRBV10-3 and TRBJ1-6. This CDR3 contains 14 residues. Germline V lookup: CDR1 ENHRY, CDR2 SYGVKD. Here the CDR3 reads CAIRPRALNSPLHF.

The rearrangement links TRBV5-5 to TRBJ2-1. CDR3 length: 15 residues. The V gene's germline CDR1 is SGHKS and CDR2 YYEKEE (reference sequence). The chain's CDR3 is CASSLGVGFYNEQFF.

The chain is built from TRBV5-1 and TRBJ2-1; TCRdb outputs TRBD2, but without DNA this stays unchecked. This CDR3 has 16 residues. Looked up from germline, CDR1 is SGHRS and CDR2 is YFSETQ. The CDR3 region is CASSAGGMSGHREQFF. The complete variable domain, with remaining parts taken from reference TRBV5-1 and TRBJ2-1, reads KAGVTQTPRYLIKTRGQQVTLSCSPISGHRSVSWYQQTPGQGLQFLFEYFSETQRNKGNFPGRFSGRQFSNSRSEMNVSTLELGDSALYLCASSAGGMSGHREQFFGPGTRLTVL.

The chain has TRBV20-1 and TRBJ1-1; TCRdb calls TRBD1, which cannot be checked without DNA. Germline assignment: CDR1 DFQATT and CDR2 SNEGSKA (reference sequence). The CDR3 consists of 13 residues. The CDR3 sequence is CSARDRVGTEAFF.

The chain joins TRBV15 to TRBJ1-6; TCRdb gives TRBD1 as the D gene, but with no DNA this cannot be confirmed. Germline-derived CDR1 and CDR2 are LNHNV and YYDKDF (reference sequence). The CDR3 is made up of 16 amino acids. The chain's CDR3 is CATSRETGMGGSPLHF.

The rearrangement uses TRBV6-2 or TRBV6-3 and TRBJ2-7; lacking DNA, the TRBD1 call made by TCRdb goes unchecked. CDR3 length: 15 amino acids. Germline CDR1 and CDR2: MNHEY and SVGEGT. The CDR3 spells CASSYEQGRPYEQYF.

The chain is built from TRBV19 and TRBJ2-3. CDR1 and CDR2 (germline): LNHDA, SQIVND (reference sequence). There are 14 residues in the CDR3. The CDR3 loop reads CASSIDRGTDTQYF.

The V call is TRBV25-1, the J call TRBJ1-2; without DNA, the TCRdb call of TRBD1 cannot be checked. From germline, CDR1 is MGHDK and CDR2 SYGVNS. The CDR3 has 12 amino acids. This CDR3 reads CASRGDFYGYTF.

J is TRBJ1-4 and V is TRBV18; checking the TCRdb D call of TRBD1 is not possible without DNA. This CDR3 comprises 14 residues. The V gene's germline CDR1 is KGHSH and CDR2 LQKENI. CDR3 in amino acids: CASSPRQGFEKLFF.

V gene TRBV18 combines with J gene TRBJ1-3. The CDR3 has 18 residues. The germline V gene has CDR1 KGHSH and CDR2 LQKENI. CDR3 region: CASSPQFASLFSGNTIYF.

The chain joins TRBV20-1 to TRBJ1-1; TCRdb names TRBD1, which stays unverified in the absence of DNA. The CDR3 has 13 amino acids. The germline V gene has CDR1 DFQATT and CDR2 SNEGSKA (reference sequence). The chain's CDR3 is CSAREYRGTEAFF.

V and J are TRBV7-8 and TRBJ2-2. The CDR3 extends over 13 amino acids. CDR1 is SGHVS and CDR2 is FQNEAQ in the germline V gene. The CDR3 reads CASSLDSTGELFF.

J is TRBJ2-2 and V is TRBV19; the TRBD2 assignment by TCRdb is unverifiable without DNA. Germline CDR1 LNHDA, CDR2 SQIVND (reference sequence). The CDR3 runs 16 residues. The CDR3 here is CASSAPGTLNTGELFF.

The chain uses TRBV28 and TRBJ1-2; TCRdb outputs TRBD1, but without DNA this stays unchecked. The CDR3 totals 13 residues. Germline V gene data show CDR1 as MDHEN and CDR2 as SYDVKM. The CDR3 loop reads CASIDRGPHGYTF.

The CDR3 loop is CSVAPGQGVVETQYF. V and J are TRBV29-1 and TRBJ2-5; TCRdb designates TRBD1, a call that cannot be tested without DNA. Germline V gives CDR1 SQVTM, CDR2 ANQGSEA. This CDR3 has 15 amino acids.

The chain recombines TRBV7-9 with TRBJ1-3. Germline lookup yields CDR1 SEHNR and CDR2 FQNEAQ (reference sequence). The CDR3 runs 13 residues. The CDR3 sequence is CASSAAVGNTIYF.

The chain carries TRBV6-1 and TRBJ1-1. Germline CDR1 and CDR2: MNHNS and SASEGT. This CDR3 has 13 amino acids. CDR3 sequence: CASSAEGNTEAFF.

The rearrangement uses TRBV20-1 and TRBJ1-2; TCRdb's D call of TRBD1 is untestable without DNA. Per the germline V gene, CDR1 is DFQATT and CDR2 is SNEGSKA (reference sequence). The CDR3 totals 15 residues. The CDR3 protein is CSARDLSGGSYGYTF.

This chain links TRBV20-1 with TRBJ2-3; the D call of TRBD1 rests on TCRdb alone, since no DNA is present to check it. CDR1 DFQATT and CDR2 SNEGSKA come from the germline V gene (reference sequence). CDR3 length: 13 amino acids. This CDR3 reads CSAPRDTTDTQYF.

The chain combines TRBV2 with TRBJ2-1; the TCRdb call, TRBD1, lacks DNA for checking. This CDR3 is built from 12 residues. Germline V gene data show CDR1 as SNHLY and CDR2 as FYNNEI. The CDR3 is CASSGRGVEQFF.

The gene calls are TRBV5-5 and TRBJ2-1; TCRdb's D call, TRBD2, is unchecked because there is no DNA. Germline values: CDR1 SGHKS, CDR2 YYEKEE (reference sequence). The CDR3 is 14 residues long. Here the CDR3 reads CASIPRSGVPEQFF.

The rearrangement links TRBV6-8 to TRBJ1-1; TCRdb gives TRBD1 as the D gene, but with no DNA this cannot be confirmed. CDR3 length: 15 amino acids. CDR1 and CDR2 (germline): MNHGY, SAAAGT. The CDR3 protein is CASSIRDRGNTEAFF.